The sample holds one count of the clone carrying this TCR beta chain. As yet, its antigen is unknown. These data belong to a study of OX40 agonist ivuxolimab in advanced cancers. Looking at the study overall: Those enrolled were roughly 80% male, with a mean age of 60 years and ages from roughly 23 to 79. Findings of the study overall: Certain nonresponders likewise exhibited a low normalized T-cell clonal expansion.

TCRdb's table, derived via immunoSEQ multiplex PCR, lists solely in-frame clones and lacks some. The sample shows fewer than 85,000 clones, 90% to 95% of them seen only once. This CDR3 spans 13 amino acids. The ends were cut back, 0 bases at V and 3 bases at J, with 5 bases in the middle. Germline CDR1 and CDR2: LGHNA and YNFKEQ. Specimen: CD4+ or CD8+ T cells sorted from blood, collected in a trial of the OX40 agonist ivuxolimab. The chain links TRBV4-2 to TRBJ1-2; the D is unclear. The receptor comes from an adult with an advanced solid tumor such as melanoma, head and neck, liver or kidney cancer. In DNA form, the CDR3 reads TGTGCCAGCAGCCAAGAAAGGGACTATGGCTACACCTTC. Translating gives CASSQERDYGYTF.